The rows below give T cell receptor beta chains drawn from one sample of a study of OX40 agonist ivuxolimab in advanced cancers. Using immunoSEQ multiplex PCR, the repertoire was profiled, and TCRdb retains in-frame clones only, with some absent. The data contain tens of thousands of clones, 82% of them singletons. Sequencing used CD4+ or CD8+ T cells sorted from blood, obtained in a trial of the OX40 agonist ivuxolimab. The receptors originated from an adult with an advanced solid tumor such as melanoma, head and neck, liver or kidney cancer. Both conserved end residues are part of each CDR3. A D gene is named only where the DNA matches it firmly. Clone size is shown for a subset of rows, as once, few, many or a class of expanded clone.

DNA	CDR3	size	V	J	D
TGTGCCAGCAGCGCGGCTAGCGGGAACTACGAGCAGTACTTC	CASSAASGNYEQYF	.	TRBV7-2	TRBJ2-7	TRBD2
TGCGCCAGCAGACCAGACCCATTCGAGGAGACCCAGTACTTC	CASRPDPFEETQYF	.	TRBV5-1	TRBJ2-5	.
TGTGCCAGCAGCCAAGGCGGGGCCATGAACACTGAAGCTTTCTTT	CASSQGGAMNTEAFF	.	TRBV11-3	TRBJ1-1	.
TGTGCCAGTAGCTTAGACTATATCACAGATACGCAGTATTTT	CASSLDYITDTQYF	once	TRBV7-2	TRBJ2-3	.
TGTGCCAGCAGCTTAGCTCTTCGGGGGCAGGGGACCCAGTACTTC	CASSLALRGQGTQYF	.	TRBV7-8	TRBJ2-5	.
TGTGCCAGCACGTACTCCGGGACAGGGTACACTGAAGCTTTCTTT	CASTYSGTGYTEAFF	.	TRBV6-5	TRBJ1-1	TRBD1
TGTGCCAGCAGGGACTCGGGACAGGGTTTGACTGAAGCTTTCTTT	CASRDSGQGLTEAFF	.	TRBV2	TRBJ1-1	TRBD1
TGTGCCAGCTCACCAAGCGGGGATTACTATGGCTACACCTTC	CASSPSGDYYGYTF	.	TRBV18	TRBJ1-2	.
TGTGCCAGCAGCCGGGACAGTCACTCCTACGAGCAGTACTTC	CASSRDSHSYEQYF	.	TRBV7-9	TRBJ2-7	TRBD1
TGCGCCAGCAGCCAAGGGTTGGCAGGGCGGAACTATGGCTACACCTTC	CASSQGLAGRNYGYTF	few	TRBV4-1	TRBJ1-2	.
TGTGCCAGCAAAGAAAGTTCGGGGATGAACACTGAAGCTTTCTTT	CASKESSGMNTEAFF	once	TRBV6-1	TRBJ1-1	.